This TCR beta chain was recovered during a study of breast tumors, draining lymph nodes, adjacent tissues. Whole-study findings and limits: Tumor and nontumor repertoires were significantly more similar in luminal-like than in basal-like breast cancer. That most tumor T cells come from lymph nodes remained unproven. Tumor repertoires ranked between lymph nodes and nontumor tissue in diversity, with V and J gene preferences. Findings are consistent with lymph node origin and intratumoral expansion of most tumor T cells.

Of note for this clonotype: The antigen is undetermined.

Samples came from axillary lymph nodes draining the breast cancer. Using its own MiXCR run on the multiplex PCR reads, TCRdb lists one record per CDR3 protein. The sample consists of some 140,000 distinct CDR3 sequences, under 25% of them appearing once. CDR3 length: 15 residues. With V trimmed by 3 bases and J by 6 bases, 3 bases remained unmatched. Per the germline V gene, CDR1 is SNHLY and CDR2 is FYNNEI. This clonotype originated in a female donor with breast cancer. Some clones in this sample may be carry-over from other donors' samples. Material for sequencing was axillary lymph node tissue. This chain links TRBV2 with TRBJ2-4, with 12 bases matching TRBD1. The CDR3 DNA reads TGTGCCAGCAGTGAGGGACAGGGGGCAAGAAACATTCAGTACTTC. Translation gives CASSEGQGARNIQYF.